A selection of T cell receptor beta chains follows, all from one sample in a study of shared clonotypes between healthy human individuals. Generated by immunoSEQ multiplex PCR, the TCRdb table keeps only in-frame clones and is missing some. The sample lists roughly 1,800,000 clones; about 94% were seen once. Sequencing was carried out using naive CD8+ T cells sorted from blood. Receptors originate from a man between 18 and 29 years old in good health. The CDR3 runs from the conserved cysteine through the conserved F or W. The order of the fields is clone size, J gene, D gene, V gene, CDR3 protein, CDR3 DNA. D genes are given only for firm matches. A row's size may be missing; if present it is once, few, many or a size class.

abundance: .
j_gene: TRBJ2-5
d_gene: .
v_gene: TRBV6-5
CDR3aa: CASSYSLGEAETQYF
CDR3nt: TGTGCCAGCAGTTACTCGCTGGGGGAGGCAGAGACCCAGTACTTC

abundance: .
j_gene: TRBJ1-1
d_gene: TRBD1
v_gene: TRBV10-1
CDR3aa: CARKTGGSKNTEAFF
CDR3nt: TGCGCCAGAAAGACAGGGGGGAGTAAGAACACTGAAGCTTTCTTT

abundance: once
j_gene: TRBJ2-1
d_gene: .
v_gene: TRBV29-1
CDR3aa: CSVEQGGYNEQFF
CDR3nt: TGCAGCGTTGAACAAGGAGGCTACAATGAGCAGTTCTTC

abundance: .
j_gene: TRBJ2-3
d_gene: TRBD1
v_gene: TRBV20-1
CDR3aa: CSADRGEYF
CDR3nt: TGCAGTGCCGACAGGGGAGAGTATTTT

abundance: .
j_gene: TRBJ1-2
d_gene: .
v_gene: TRBV13
CDR3aa: CASSPVGQYSYGYTF
CDR3nt: TGTGCCAGCAGCCCGGTAGGACAGTATTCTTATGGCTACACCTTC

abundance: .
j_gene: TRBJ1-2
d_gene: .
v_gene: TRBV5-4
CDR3aa: CASSWFGGSDYGYTF
CDR3nt: TGTGCCAGCAGCTGGTTTGGGGGCAGCGACTATGGCTACACCTTC

abundance: .
j_gene: TRBJ2-5
d_gene: TRBD2
v_gene: TRBV7-8
CDR3aa: CASSLSGLAGGAPLGETQYF
CDR3nt: TGTGCCAGCAGCCTTTCGGGACTAGCGGGAGGGGCGCCCCTGGGAGAGACCCAGTACTTC

abundance: .
j_gene: TRBJ1-5
d_gene: .
v_gene: TRBV6-5
CDR3aa: CASSAGENQPQHF
CDR3nt: TGTGCCAGCAGTGCAGGGGAGAATCAGCCCCAGCATTTT

abundance: .
j_gene: TRBJ2-5
d_gene: .
v_gene: TRBV12-5
CDR3aa: CASGLDYRVGETQYF
CDR3nt: TGTGCTAGTGGTTTGGATTACAGGGTAGGAGAGACCCAGTACTTC

abundance: .
j_gene: TRBJ2-3
d_gene: .
v_gene: TRBV7-9
CDR3aa: CASSSDSYLDPSTDTQYF
CDR3nt: TGTGCCAGCAGCTCGGACAGCTACCTGGACCCTAGCACAGATACGCAGTATTTT

abundance: .
j_gene: TRBJ1-5
d_gene: TRBD1
v_gene: TRBV9
CDR3aa: CASGTGNQPQHF
CDR3nt: TGTGCCAGCGGGACAGGCAATCAGCCCCAGCATTTT

abundance: .
j_gene: TRBJ2-1
d_gene: .
v_gene: TRBV5-1
CDR3aa: CASSPRDHPYSYNEQFF
CDR3nt: TGCGCCAGCAGCCCCCGTGACCACCCCTACTCGTACAATGAGCAGTTCTTC

abundance: .
j_gene: TRBJ2-3
d_gene: .
v_gene: TRBV4-3
CDR3aa: CASSQDDWGERTDTQYF
CDR3nt: TGCGCCAGCAGCCAAGATGATTGGGGGGAGCGCACAGATACGCAGTATTTT

abundance: .
j_gene: TRBJ2-7
d_gene: .
v_gene: TRBV6-1
CDR3aa: CASMTGRGLGEQYF
CDR3nt: TGTGCCAGCATGACGGGTAGAGGGTTGGGCGAGCAGTACTTC

abundance: .
j_gene: TRBJ2-7
d_gene: .
v_gene: TRBV27
CDR3aa: CASSHQGGLYEQYF
CDR3nt: TGTGCCAGCAGCCACCAAGGGGGTCTCTACGAGCAGTACTTC

abundance: .
j_gene: TRBJ1-3
d_gene: .
v_gene: TRBV7-9
CDR3aa: CASLLPAGSGNTIYF
CDR3nt: TGTGCCAGCCTCCTCCCCGCGGGTTCTGGAAACACCATATATTTT

abundance: once
j_gene: TRBJ2-5
d_gene: TRBD2
v_gene: TRBV5-1
CDR3aa: CASSLGLATDQETQYF
CDR3nt: TGCGCCAGCAGCTTGGGACTAGCGACGGATCAAGAGACCCAGTACTTC

abundance: .
j_gene: TRBJ1-2
d_gene: .
v_gene: TRBV29-1
CDR3aa: CSVEDWPAYGYTF
CDR3nt: TGCAGCGTTGAAGATTGGCCAGCTTATGGCTACACCTTC

abundance: .
j_gene: TRBJ2-7
d_gene: .
v_gene: TRBV6-5
CDR3aa: CASSPHTAGSYEQYF
CDR3nt: TGTGCCAGCAGCCCTCATACCGCGGGGTCCTACGAGCAGTACTTC

abundance: .
j_gene: TRBJ1-1
d_gene: .
v_gene: TRBV5-1
CDR3aa: CASSGGLGYTEAFF
CDR3nt: TGCGCCAGCAGCGGCGGTCTGGGCTACACTGAAGCTTTCTTT

abundance: .
j_gene: TRBJ1-4
d_gene: .
v_gene: TRBV6-5
CDR3aa: CASSVGRSTNEKLFF
CDR3nt: TGTGCCAGCAGCGTCGGCCGGTCAACTAATGAAAAACTGTTTTTT

abundance: once
j_gene: TRBJ2-2
d_gene: .
v_gene: TRBV5-6
CDR3aa: CASSDGRVELFF
CDR3nt: TGTGCCAGCAGCGATGGACGGGTGGAGCTGTTTTTT

abundance: .
j_gene: TRBJ1-1
d_gene: .
v_gene: TRBV5-4
CDR3aa: CASSDSAGYTEAFF
CDR3nt: TGTGCCAGCAGCGATTCAGCAGGGTACACTGAAGCTTTCTTT

abundance: .
j_gene: TRBJ2-5
d_gene: .
v_gene: TRBV6-1
CDR3aa: CASSEAVPFGGGQETQYF
CDR3nt: TGTGCCAGCAGTGAAGCCGTTCCTTTCGGGGGAGGCCAAGAGACCCAGTACTTC

abundance: .
j_gene: TRBJ2-1
d_gene: TRBD2
v_gene: TRBV9
CDR3aa: CASSVATSGRYNEQFF
CDR3nt: TGTGCCAGCAGCGTCGCGACTAGCGGGAGGTACAATGAGCAGTTCTTC

abundance: .
j_gene: TRBJ2-5
d_gene: TRBD1
v_gene: TRBV7-9
CDR3aa: CASSTNDRGGETQYF
CDR3nt: TGTGCCAGCAGCACCAACGACAGGGGTGGGGAGACCCAGTACTTC

abundance: .
j_gene: TRBJ2-1
d_gene: .
v_gene: TRBV11-2
CDR3aa: CASSLALNNEQFF
CDR3nt: TGTGCCAGCAGCTTAGCCCTAAACAATGAGCAGTTCTTC

abundance: .
j_gene: TRBJ2-7
d_gene: .
v_gene: TRBV27
CDR3aa: CASGFNEQYF
CDR3nt: TGTGCCAGCGGGTTTAACGAGCAGTACTTC

abundance: .
j_gene: TRBJ2-1
d_gene: TRBD2
v_gene: TRBV11-2
CDR3aa: CASSLFPPASGAYNEQFF
CDR3nt: TGTGCCAGCAGCTTATTCCCCCCTGCTAGCGGGGCTTACAATGAGCAGTTCTTC

abundance: .
j_gene: TRBJ2-5
d_gene: TRBD2
v_gene: TRBV6-6
CDR3aa: CASSYLGLGLPETQYF
CDR3nt: TGTGCCAGCAGTTACTTGGGACTAGGATTACCAGAGACCCAGTACTTC

abundance: .
j_gene: TRBJ2-1
d_gene: TRBD2
v_gene: TRBV27
CDR3aa: CASSFLVPSGAYNEQFF
CDR3nt: TGTGCCAGCAGTTTCTTAGTGCCTAGCGGGGCCTACAATGAGCAGTTCTTC

abundance: .
j_gene: TRBJ2-1
d_gene: TRBD1
v_gene: TRBV27
CDR3aa: CASTLTGGPYNEQFF
CDR3nt: TGTGCCAGCACCCTGACAGGGGGTCCCTACAATGAGCAGTTCTTC

abundance: .
j_gene: TRBJ2-3
d_gene: .
v_gene: TRBV5-1
CDR3aa: CASSSSGTDTQYF
CDR3nt: TGCGCCAGCAGCAGCAGCGGTACAGATACGCAGTATTTT

abundance: .
j_gene: TRBJ2-2
d_gene: .
v_gene: TRBV7-9
CDR3aa: CASLPYANTGELFF
CDR3nt: TGTGCCAGCCTCCCGTACGCGAACACCGGGGAGCTGTTTTTT

abundance: .
j_gene: TRBJ2-3
d_gene: .
v_gene: TRBV9
CDR3aa: CASSATTGWTDTQYF
CDR3nt: TGTGCCAGCAGCGCTACTACAGGGTGGACAGATACGCAGTATTTT

abundance: .
j_gene: TRBJ1-5
d_gene: TRBD1
v_gene: TRBV6-5
CDR3aa: CASRYDRGQPQHF
CDR3nt: TGTGCCAGCAGGTACGACAGGGGGCAGCCCCAGCATTTT

abundance: .
j_gene: TRBJ1-2
d_gene: .
v_gene: TRBV21-1
CDR3aa: CASSPSEANYGYTF
CDR3nt: TGTGCCAGCAGCCCGAGCGAGGCAAACTATGGCTACACCTTC

abundance: .
j_gene: TRBJ2-3
d_gene: TRBD2
v_gene: TRBV13
CDR3aa: CASSGGDGTDTQYF
CDR3nt: TGTGCCAGCAGCGGGGGGGATGGCACAGATACGCAGTATTTT

abundance: .
j_gene: TRBJ2-1
d_gene: .
v_gene: TRBV20-1
CDR3aa: CSARFLNEQFF
CDR3nt: TGCAGTGCTAGGTTCCTCAATGAGCAGTTCTTC

abundance: once
j_gene: TRBJ1-3
d_gene: .
v_gene: TRBV7-9
CDR3aa: CASSLAGFSGNTIYF
CDR3nt: TGTGCCAGCAGCTTAGCGGGGTTTTCGGGAAACACCATATATTTT

abundance: once
j_gene: TRBJ2-7
d_gene: .
v_gene: TRBV6-1
CDR3aa: CASRQAPAHYEQYF
CDR3nt: TGTGCCAGTAGACAGGCCCCCGCCCACTACGAGCAGTACTTC

abundance: .
j_gene: TRBJ2-7
d_gene: .
v_gene: TRBV7-6
CDR3aa: CASSLGTSSASSYEQYF
CDR3nt: TGTGCCAGCAGCTTAGGTACCTCTAGCGCAAGCTCCTACGAGCAGTACTTC

abundance: .
j_gene: TRBJ1-5
d_gene: .
v_gene: TRBV28
CDR3aa: CASSLRGDNQPQHF
CDR3nt: TGTGCCAGCAGTTTAAGGGGGGATAATCAGCCCCAGCATTTT